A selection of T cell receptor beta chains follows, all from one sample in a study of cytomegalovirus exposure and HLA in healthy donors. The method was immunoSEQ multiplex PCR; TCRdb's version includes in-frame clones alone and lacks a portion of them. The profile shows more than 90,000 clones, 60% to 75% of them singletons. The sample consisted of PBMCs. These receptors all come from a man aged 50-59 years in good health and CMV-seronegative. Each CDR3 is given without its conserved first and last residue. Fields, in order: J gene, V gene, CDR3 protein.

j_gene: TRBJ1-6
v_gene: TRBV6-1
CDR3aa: ASFGGSYNSPLH

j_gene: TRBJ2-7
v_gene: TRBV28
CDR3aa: ASSREFHEQY

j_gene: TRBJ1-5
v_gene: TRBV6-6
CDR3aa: ASSRGGRPQH

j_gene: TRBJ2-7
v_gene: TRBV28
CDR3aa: ASSLPPGYEQY

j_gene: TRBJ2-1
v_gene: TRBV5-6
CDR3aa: ASSNGTSGLLEQF

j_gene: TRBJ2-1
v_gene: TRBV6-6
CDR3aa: ASSYLDSLGYNEQF

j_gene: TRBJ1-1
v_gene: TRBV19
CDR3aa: ASSMGQGAYTEAF

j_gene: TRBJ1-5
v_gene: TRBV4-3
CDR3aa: ASSQERGGEPQH

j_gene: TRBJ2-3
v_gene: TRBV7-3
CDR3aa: ASSLSAGDTQY

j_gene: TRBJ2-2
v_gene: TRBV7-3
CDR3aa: ASSLDSGTAGELF

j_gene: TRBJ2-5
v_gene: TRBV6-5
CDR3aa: ASSSRQGSQETQY

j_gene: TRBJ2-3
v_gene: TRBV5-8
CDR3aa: AGSLVGGLTDTQY

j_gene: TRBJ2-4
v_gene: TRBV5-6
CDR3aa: ASSWGGKLQGTLKNIQY

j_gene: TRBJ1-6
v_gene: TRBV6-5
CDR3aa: ASSYSRGQHNSPLH

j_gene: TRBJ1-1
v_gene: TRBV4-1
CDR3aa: ASSTPGQGNTEAF

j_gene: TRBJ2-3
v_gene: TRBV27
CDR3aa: ASRAGVVGDTQY

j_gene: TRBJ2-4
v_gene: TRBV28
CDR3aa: ASSLNPGTSNIQY

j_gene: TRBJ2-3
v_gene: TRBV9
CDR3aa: ASSVGAGMTDTQY

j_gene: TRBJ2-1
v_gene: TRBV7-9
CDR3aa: ASSPVDLAYNEQF

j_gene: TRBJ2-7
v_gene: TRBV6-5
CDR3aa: ASSGAQGGGYEQY

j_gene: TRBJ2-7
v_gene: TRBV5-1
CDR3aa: ASSLASGRPSYEQY

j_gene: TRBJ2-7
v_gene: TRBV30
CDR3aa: AWSADRGVVEQY

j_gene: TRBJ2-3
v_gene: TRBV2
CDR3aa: ASRTGGKTDTQY

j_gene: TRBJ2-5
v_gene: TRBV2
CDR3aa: ASTRAGAETQY

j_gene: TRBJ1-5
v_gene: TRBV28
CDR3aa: ASTNQGAGNQPQH

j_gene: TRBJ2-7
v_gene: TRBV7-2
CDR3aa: ASSSRPTGLAEQY

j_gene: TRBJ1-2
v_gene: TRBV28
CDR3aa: ASSFVRQGGIYGYT

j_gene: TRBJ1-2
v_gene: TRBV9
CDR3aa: ASSGYRVAASGYT

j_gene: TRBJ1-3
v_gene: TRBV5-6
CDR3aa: ASSPTDRQNTIY

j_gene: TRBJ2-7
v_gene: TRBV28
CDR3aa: ASSPPGLAGKNEQY

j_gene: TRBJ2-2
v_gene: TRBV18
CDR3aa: ASSRGDTGELF

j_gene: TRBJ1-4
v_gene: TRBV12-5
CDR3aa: ASGFLGTGPRATNEKLF

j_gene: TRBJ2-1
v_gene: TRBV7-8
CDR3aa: ASSSRDRAENEQF

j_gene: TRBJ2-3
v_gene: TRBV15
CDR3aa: ATSRSSGGFPDTQY

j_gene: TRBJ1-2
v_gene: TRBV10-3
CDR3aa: ATQDSPYGYT

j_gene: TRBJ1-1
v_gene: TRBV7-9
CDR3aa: ASSFRQNTEAF

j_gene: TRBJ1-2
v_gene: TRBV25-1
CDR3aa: ASSPPGGLYGYT

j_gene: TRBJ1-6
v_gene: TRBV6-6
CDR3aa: ASSGDYNSPLH

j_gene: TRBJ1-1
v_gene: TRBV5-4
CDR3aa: ASSSRDRNTEAF

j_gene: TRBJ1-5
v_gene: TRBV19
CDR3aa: ASSIGTGRDQPQH

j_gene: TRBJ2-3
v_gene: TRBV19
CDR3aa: ASSIDPPPGQGKY

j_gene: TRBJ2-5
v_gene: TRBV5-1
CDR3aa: ASTASGGYQETQY

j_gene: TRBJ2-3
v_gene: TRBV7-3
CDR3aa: ASSLRADTQY

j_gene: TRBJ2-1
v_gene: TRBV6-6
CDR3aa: ASRGTSGSYNEQF

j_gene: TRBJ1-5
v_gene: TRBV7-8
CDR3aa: ASSSEAVGDQPQH

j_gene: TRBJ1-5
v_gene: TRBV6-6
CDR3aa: ASSPYESGNQPQH

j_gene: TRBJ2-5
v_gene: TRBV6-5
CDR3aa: ASSYPGGGETQY

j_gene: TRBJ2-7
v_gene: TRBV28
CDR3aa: ASSPPGLAAISYEQY

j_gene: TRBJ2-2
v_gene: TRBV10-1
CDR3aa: ASRPSAGELF

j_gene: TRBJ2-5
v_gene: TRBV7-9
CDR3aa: ASSSRLPTGILTRSTQY

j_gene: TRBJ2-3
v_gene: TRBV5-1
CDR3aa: ASNNGRGLIVDTQY

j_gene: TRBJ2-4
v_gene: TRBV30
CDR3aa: AWSGGRERVLNIQY